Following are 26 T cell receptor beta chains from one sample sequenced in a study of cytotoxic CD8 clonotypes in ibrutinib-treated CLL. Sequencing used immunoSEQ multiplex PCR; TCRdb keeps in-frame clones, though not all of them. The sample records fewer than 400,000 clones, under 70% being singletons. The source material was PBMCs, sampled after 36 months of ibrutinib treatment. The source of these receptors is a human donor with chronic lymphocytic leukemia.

CDR3 in amino acids: CATSGRQGKRYTF. The CDR3 DNA reads as TGTGCCACCAGCGGCCGACAGGGGAAGCGCTACACCTTC. The chain is built from TRBV15 and TRBJ1-2; 8 nucleotides line up with TRBD1. After removal of 5 bases from V and 9 bases from J, the junction contained 8 bases not matched to a gene. Germline V gene lookup returns CDR1 LNHNV and CDR2 YYDKDF (reference sequence). The CDR3 has 13 residues.

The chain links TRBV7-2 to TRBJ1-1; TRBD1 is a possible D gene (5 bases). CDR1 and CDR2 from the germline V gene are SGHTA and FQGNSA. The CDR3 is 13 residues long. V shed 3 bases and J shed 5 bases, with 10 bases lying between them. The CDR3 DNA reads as TGTGCCAGCAGCTTGGGGGGGAGTACTGAAGCTTTCTTT. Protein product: CASSLGGSTEAFF.

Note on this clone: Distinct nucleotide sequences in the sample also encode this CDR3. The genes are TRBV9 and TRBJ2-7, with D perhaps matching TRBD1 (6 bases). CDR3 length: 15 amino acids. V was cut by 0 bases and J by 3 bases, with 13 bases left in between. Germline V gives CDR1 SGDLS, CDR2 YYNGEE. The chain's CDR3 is CASSVGPGQIYEQYF. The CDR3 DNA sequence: TGTGCCAGCAGCGTAGGACCGGGACAAATCTACGAGCAGTACTTC.

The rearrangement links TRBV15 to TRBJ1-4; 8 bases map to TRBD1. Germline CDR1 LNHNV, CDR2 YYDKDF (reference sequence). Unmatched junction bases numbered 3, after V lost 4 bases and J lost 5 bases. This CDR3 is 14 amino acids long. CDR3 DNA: TGTGCCACCAGCATTGACAGGGGCAATGAAAAACTGTTTTTT. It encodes CATSIDRGNEKLFF.

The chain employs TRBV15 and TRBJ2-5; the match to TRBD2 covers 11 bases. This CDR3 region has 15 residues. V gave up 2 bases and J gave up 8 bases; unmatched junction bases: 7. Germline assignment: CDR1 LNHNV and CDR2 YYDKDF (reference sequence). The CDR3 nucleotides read TGTGCCACCAGCAGATTAGCGGGAGGGGGTAGTACCCAGTACTTC. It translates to CATSRLAGGGSTQYF.

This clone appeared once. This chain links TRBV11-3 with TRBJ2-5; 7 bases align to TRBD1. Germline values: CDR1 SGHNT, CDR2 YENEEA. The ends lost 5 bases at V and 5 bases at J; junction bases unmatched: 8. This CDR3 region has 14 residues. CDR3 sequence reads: CASSKTGSLETQYF. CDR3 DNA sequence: TGTGCCAGCAGCAAGACAGGGTCCTTGGAGACCCAGTACTTC.

CDR3 bases: TGTGCCAGCTCCAGGAGGGGTGTCTACGAGCAGTACTTC. Translation gives CASSRRGVYEQYF. The chain carries TRBV18 and TRBJ2-7; possibly TRBD2 for D (6 bases). Germline loops: CDR1 KGHSH, CDR2 LQKENI. This CDR3 has 13 residues. Between the trimmed V and J ends, which lost 6 bases and 3 bases, there was a span of 12 bases. Full variable domain (rest looked up from reference TRBV18 and TRBJ2-7): NAGVMQNPRHLVRRRGQEARLRCSPMKGHSHVYWYRQLPEEGLKFMVYLQKENIIDESGMPKERFSAEFPKEGPSILRIQQVVRGDSAAYFCASSRRGVYEQYFGPGTRLTVT.

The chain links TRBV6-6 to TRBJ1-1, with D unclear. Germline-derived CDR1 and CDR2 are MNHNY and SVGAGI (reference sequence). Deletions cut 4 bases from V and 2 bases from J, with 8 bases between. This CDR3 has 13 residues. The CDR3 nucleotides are TGTGCCAGCAGTTTTGAACACAACACTGAAGCTTTCTTT. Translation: CASSFEHNTEAFF.

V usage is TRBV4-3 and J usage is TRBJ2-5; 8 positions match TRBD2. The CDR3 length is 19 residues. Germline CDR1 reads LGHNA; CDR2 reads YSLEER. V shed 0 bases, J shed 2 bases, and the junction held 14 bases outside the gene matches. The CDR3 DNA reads TGCGCCAGCAGCCAAGATATTCCTCGGCGGGAGGCCCTACAAGAGACCCAGTACTTC. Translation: CASSQDIPRREALQETQYF.

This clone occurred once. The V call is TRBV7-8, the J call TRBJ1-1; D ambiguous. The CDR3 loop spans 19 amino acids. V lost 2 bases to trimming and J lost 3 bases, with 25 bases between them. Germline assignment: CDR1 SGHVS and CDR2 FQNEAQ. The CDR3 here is CASSLIRISPAMLYTEAFF. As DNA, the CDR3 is TGTGCCAGCAGCTTAATTAGAATTAGCCCCGCTATGTTATACACTGAAGCTTTCTTT. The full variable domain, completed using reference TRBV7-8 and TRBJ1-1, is GAGVSQSPRYKVAKRGQDVALRCDPISGHVSLFWYQQALGQGPEFLTYFQNEAQLDKSGLPSDRFFAERPEGSVSTLKIQRTQQEDSAVYLCASSLIRISPAMLYTEAFFGQGTRLTVV.

The CDR3 coding sequence is TGTGCCAGCAGCTTGAGGGGCTACGAGCAGTACTTC. This encodes CASSLRGYEQYF. The chain combines TRBV5-4 with TRBJ2-7, with D possibly matching TRBD1 (5 bases). CDR1 SGHNT and CDR2 YYREEE come from the germline V gene (reference sequence). This CDR3 has 12 amino acids. Trimming removed 1 base at V and 3 bases at J, with 5 bases between.

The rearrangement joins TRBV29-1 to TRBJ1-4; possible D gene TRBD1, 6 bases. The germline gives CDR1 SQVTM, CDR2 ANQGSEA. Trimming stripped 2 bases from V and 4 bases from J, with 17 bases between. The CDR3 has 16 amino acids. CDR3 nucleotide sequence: TGCAGCGTTGAACAAGGGGGAACAGGGTTTAATGAAAAACTGTTTTTT. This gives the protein CSVEQGGTGFNEKLFF.

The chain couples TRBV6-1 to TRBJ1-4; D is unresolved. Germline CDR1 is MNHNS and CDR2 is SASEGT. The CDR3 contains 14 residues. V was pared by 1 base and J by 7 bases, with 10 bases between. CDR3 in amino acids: CASSEGGVGEKLFF. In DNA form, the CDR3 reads TGTGCCAGCAGTGAAGGAGGTGTAGGTGAAAAACTGTTTTTT.

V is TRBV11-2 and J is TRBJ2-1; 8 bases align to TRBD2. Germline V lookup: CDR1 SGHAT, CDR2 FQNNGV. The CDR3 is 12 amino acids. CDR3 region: CVSGSGYNEQFF. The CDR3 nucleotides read TGTGTAAGCGGGAGCGGCTACAATGAGCAGTTCTTC.

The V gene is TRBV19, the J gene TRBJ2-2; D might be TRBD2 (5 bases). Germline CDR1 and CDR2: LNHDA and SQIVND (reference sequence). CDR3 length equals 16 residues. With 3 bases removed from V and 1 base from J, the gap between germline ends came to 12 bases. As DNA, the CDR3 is TGTGCCAGTAGTATGGGAGTATTGAGGAACACCGGGGAGCTGTTTTTT. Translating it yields CASSMGVLRNTGELFF.

The CDR3: CASSLLPDYEQYF. The CDR3 DNA is TGTGCCAGCAGCTTACTTCCAGACTACGAGCAGTACTTC. J is TRBJ2-7 and V is TRBV7-2; no clear D gene. The germline gives CDR1 SGHTA, CDR2 FQGNSA. The CDR3 has 13 amino acids. V dropped 2 bases and J dropped 3 bases, with 8 bases sitting between them.

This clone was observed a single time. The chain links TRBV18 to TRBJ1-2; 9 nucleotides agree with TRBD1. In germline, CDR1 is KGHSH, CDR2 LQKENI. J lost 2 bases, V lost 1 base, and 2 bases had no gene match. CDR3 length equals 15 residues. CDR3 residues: CASSPRDRANYGYTF. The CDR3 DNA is TGTGCCAGCTCACCACGGGACAGGGCCAACTATGGCTACACCTTC.

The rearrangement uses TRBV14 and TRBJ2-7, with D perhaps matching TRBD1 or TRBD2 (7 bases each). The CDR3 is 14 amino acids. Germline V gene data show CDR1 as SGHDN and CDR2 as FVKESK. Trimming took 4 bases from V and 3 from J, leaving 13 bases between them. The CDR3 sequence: CASSRRGGFYEQYF. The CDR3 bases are TGTGCCAGCAGCCGCAGGGGGGGCTTCTACGAGCAGTACTTC. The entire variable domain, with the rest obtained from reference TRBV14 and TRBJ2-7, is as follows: EAGVTQFPSHSVIEKGQTVTLRCDPISGHDNLYWYRRVMGKEIKFLLHFVKESKQDESGMPNNRFLAERTGGTYSTLKVQPAELEDSGVYFCASSRRGGFYEQYFGPGTRLTVT.

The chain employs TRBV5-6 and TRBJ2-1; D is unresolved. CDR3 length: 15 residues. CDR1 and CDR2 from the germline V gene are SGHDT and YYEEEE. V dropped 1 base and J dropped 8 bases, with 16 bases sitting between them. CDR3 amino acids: CASSLPGPVTYEQFF. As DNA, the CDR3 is TGTGCCAGCAGCTTGCCGGGCCCAGTTACCTATGAGCAGTTCTTC.

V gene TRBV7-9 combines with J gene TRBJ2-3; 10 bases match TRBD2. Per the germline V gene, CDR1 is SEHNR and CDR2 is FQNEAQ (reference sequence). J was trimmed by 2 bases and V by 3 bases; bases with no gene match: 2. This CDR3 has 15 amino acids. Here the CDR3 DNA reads TGTGCCAGCAGCTTGGGACTAGCGATCACAGATACGCAGTATTTT. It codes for CASSLGLAITDTQYF.

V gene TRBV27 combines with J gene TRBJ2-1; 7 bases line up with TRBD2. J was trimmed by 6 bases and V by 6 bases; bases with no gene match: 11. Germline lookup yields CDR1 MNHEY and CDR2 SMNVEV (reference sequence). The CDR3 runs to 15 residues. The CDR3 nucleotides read TGTGCCAGCAGCCCCTTGGGCGGGAGAGGCAATGAGCAGTTCTTC. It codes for CASSPLGGRGNEQFF.

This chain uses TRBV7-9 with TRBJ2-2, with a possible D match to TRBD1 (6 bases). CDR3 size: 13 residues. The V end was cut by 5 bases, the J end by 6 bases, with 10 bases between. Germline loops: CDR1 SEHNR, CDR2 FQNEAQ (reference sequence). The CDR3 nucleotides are TGTGCCAGCAGCCCTACAGGGCCCGGGGAGCTGTTTTTT. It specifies CASSPTGPGELFF.

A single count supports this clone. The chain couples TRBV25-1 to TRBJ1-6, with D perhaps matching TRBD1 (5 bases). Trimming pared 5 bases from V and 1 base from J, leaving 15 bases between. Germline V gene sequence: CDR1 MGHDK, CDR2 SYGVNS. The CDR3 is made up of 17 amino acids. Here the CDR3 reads CASSQMAGDSYNSPLHF. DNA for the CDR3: TGTGCCAGCAGTCAAATGGCGGGGGATTCCTATAATTCACCCCTCCACTTT.

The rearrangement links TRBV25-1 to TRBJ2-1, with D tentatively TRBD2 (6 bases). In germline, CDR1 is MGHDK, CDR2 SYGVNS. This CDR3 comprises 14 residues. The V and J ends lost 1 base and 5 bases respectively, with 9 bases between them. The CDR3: CASSELRGNNEQFF. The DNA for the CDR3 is TGTGCCAGCAGTGAATTGCGGGGCAACAATGAGCAGTTCTTC.

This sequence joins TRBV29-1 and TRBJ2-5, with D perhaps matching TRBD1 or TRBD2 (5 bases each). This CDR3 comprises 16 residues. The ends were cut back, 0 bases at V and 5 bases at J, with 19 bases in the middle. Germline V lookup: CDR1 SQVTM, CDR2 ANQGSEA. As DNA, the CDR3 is TGCAGCGTTGAAGAACGGGTCGGGACGGTTCGCGAGACCCAGTACTTC. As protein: CSVEERVGTVRETQYF.

The CDR3 loop is CSVRLVAGLAKNIQYF. The CDR3 DNA sequence: TGCAGCGTCAGACTGGTAGCGGGGCTAGCCAAAAACATTCAGTACTTC. This chain joins TRBV29-1 and TRBJ2-4, with 8 bases aligning to TRBD2. CDR3 length: 16 amino acids. Germline CDR1 SQVTM, CDR2 ANQGSEA. Trimming at V came to 6 bases and at J to 0 bases, leaving 10 bases not matched to a gene.